This is a list of T cell receptor beta chains from one sample in a study of CD8 T cells in ankylosing spondylitis. TCRdb recomputed calls from the 5' RACE reads with MiXCR, one row per CDR3 protein. The profile shows 200,000 or so distinct CDR3 sequences, roughly 13% of them singletons. What was sequenced was blood, either unsorted or a sorted T cell fraction (not recorded which). Receptors were obtained from a female donor with ankylosing spondylitis or in good health (not recorded which). The CDR3 runs from the conserved cysteine through the conserved F or W. A D gene is named only where the DNA matches it firmly. The size of a clone is reported for some rows only, either as once, few or many, or as a class for expanded clones.

clone_size	v_call	j_call	d_call	cdr3_nt	cdr3_aa
many	TRBV4-3	TRBJ2-7	TRBD1	TGCGCCAGCAGCCAAGATTTCGGGACAGGGCTCTACGAGCAGTACTTC	CASSQDFGTGLYEQYF
many	TRBV5-1	TRBJ2-6	NA	TGCGCCAGCACCCCCATCTCTGGGGCCAACGTCCTGACTTTC	CASTPISGANVLTF
many	TRBV27	TRBJ1-1	TRBD1	TGTGCCAGCAGTCCCTGGGACAGAGGAAACACTGAAGCTTTCTTT	CASSPWDRGNTEAFF
NA	TRBV7-6	TRBJ1-2	NA	TGTGCCAGCAGCGTGCAAGGGTCAAGCTATGGCTACACCTTC	CASSVQGSSYGYTF
many	TRBV25-1	TRBJ1-6	NA	TGTGCCAGCAGTAGGAATTCACCCCTCCACTTT	CASSRNSPLHF
many	TRBV5-5	TRBJ2-3	NA	TGTGCCAGCAGCTTGGCCGCACAGGATACGCAGTATTTT	CASSLAAQDTQYF
many	TRBV20-1	TRBJ2-7	NA	TGCAGCGTGGAGCGGAGCTCCTACGAGCAGTACTTC	CSVERSSYEQYF
few	TRBV4-3	TRBJ2-7	NA	TGCGCCAGCAGCCAAGATCTAACAGGGACCTACGAGCAGTACTTC	CASSQDLTGTYEQYF
few	TRBV20-1	TRBJ1-5	TRBD1	TGCAGTGCGCTACTCTGGGACAGGGCGAATCAGCCCCAGCATTTT	CSALLWDRANQPQHF
few	TRBV7-3	TRBJ2-3	NA	TGTGCCAGCAGCCGACCAGGGGACCCCGGCACAGATACGCAGTATTTT	CASSRPGDPGTDTQYF
many	TRBV12-3/TRBV12-4	TRBJ1-5	NA	TGTGCCAGCAGTCCCCGGGGGGGGGGCGGCAATCAGCCCCAGCATTTT	CASSPRGGGGNQPQHF
NA	TRBV20-1	TRBJ2-4	NA	TGCAGTGTCAAAAATTCGGGACATAACATTCAGTACTTC	CSVKNSGHNIQYF
NA	TRBV7-9	TRBJ2-7	NA	TGTGCCAGCAGTCAGGGCCCTAGCGTGACCTACGAGCAGTACTTC	CASSQGPSVTYEQYF